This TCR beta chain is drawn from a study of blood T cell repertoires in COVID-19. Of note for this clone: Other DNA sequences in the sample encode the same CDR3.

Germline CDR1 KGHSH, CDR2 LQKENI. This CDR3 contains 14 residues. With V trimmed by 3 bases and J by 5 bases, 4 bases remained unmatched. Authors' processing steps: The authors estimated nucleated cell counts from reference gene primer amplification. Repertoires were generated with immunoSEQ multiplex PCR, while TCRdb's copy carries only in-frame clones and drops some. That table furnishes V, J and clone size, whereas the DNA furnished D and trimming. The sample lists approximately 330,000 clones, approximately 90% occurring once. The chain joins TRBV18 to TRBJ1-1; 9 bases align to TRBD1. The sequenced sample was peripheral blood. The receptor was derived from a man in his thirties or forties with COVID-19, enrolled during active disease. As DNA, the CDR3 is TGTGCCAGCTCACCGGGACAGGGCGGAACTGAAGCTTTCTTT. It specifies CASSPGQGGTEAFF.